This paragraph reports one T cell receptor (beta chain). What this receptor recognizes is not known. Base qualities are not provided; no much larger clone lies one nucleotide away. The source of the sample is a study of shared T cell receptors in the human thymus (dated by TCRdb to 2020 to 2023). The study in broad terms: The study examined how self-reactive, shared T-cell receptor alpha chains are generated in the human thymus.

Reading from cysteine to phenylalanine, the CDR3 counts 18 amino acids. Only CDR3 DNA is held: 54 bases, read in frame from base 1. Sequences SGHDN (CDR1) and FVKESK (CDR2) are obtained from the germline V gene. V and J are trimmed by 4 bases and 0 bases, and the gene matches miss 14 bases of the junction. The library was prepared using the immunoSEQ multiplex PCR assay. TCRdb took this table from immuneACCESS and kept in-frame rearrangements with V and J called. Such tables lack part of the clones; where checked against another copy, unresolved V genes explain under half of the gap, and the rest is unexplained. The table for this sample lists approximately 760,000 clones; approximately 85% of them were counted only once. Roughly 0.01% of the sample lies in the top ten. The same sample was also studied in work on human thymus T cells. Looking at the second paper: Immunologically healthy infants undergoing open corrective cardiac surgery for congenital heart defects in Finland were used as donors. Thymus tissue was collected as surgical resects that were removed during corrective cardiac surgery. Usage of V and J gene segments appeared to be biased in both the thymic and the peripheral blood repertoires. The related research reported highly overlapping thymic TCR repertoires among unrelated individuals. The study used roughly 8 infant thymus samples plus four related peripheral blood samples to characterize TCR alpha and beta repertoires. Donor ages ranged from roughly 6 to 250 days, and the cohort comprised over five male and two female infants. Thymocytes were mechanically released from the tissue and were stored as pellets of about 9-33 million cells at -70 degrees C. A QIAsymphony instrument was used to extract genomic DNA from the frozen cell pellets. The immunoSEQ multiplex PCR assay was used to amplify the TCRB and TCRAD loci from a standardized quantity of quality-controlled genomic DNA. The amplicons spanned the V(D)J region and were long enough to cover the CDR3 and allow V and J genes to be identified. Amplicon sequencing was performed on an Illumina platform through the commercial immunoSEQ service. Corrections for primer bias and sequencing errors followed previously described methods, while TCRAD and TCRB definitions were based on the IMGT database. Analysis of the repertoires was done with immunoSEQ Analyzer 3.0 and VDJTools and included basic statistics, V/J segment usage, diversity estimates, rarefaction and pairwise overlap. Chao1, ChaoE, Efron-Thisted, Shannon and inverse Simpson indices were used to estimate diversity, which was also estimated on datasets down-sampled to the smallest sample. Repertoire overlap was assessed by strict matching of CDR3 nucleotide sequence, V gene and J gene, and clustering was done by Jaccard-based multidimensional scaling. On average, thymus samples yielded around 800,000 unique TCRB clonotypes, whereas blood samples yielded 70,000 to 100,000.

Sequencing used thymocytes. The clonotype comes from a girl less than two years old with a congenital heart defect. Donor details come from another sample of the same person, matched by shared clones. This receptor chain uses TRBV14 and TRBJ1-1; 7 bases in the junction line up with TRBD1. The CDR3 amino acid sequence is: CASSPSPGDSHMNTEAFF. The bases read TGTGCCAGCAGCCCCTCACCCGGGGACAGCCACATGAACACTGAAGCTTTCTTT.